A selection of T cell receptor beta chains follows, all from one sample in a study of beta chain features in type 1 diabetes. TCRdb's table, derived via immunoSEQ multiplex PCR, lists solely in-frame clones and lacks some. This table has 600,000 or so clones, 9.5% to 15% appearing once. Material for sequencing was naive CD4+ T cells from blood. These receptor sequences come from a man aged 25 to 45 with type 1 diabetes. Both conserved end residues are part of each CDR3. A D gene is named only where the DNA matches it firmly. Size is omitted from some rows. Given values are once, few, many or a class for expanded clones.

J,size,V,D,length,DNA,CDR3
TRBJ2-4,-,TRBV5-8,-,14,TGTGCCAGCAGCTATTCCCAGGGGCATGGGATTCAGTACTTC,CASSYSQGHGIQYF
TRBJ2-3,few,TRBV13,-,17,TGTGCCAGCAGCTTACTAGTACTTTCCCCCGGCACAGATACGCAGTATTTT,CASSLLVLSPGTDTQYF
TRBJ2-1,-,TRBV29-1,-,13,TGCAGCGTACTCAGGGACATCCGCAATGAGCAGTTCTTC,CSVLRDIRNEQFF
TRBJ1-2,-,TRBV9,-,13,TGTGCCAGCAGCGACGGACAGAGCTATGGCTACACCTTC,CASSDGQSYGYTF
TRBJ2-1,-,TRBV5-1,TRBD1,14,TGCGCCAGCAGCTTAGGACAGGGGTACAATGAGCAGTTCTTC,CASSLGQGYNEQFF
TRBJ2-3,few,TRBV11-2,-,14,TGTGCCAGCAGCCTGGGGGAACCCACAGATACGCAGTATTTT,CASSLGEPTDTQYF
TRBJ2-5,-,TRBV9,-,9,TGTGCCAGCAGCTCCCAAGAGTACTTC,CASSSQEYF
TRBJ2-3,-,TRBV7-9,-,14,TGTGCCAGCAGCCCGACGGGTGGCACAGATACGCAGTATTTT,CASSPTGGTDTQYF
TRBJ2-7,-,TRBV27,-,15,TGTGCCAGCAGTCGCGTTCGGGACATACCCTACGAGCAGTACTTC,CASSRVRDIPYEQYF
TRBJ1-5,few,TRBV19,-,15,TGTGCCAGTAGTATGGAACACCTTAGCAATCAGCCCCAGCATTTT,CASSMEHLSNQPQHF
TRBJ1-4,-,TRBV6-6,-,13,TGTGCCAGCACCAGACATACTAATGAAAAACTGTTTTTT,CASTRHTNEKLFF
TRBJ1-4,few,TRBV6-5,-,12,TGTGCCAGCAGTTCCCGAGGGGAAAAACTGTTTTTT,CASSSRGEKLFF
TRBJ1-2,few,TRBV12-5,-,13,TGTGCTAGTGGTTTGCCCCGTAACTATGGCTACACCTTC,CASGLPRNYGYTF
TRBJ2-3,-,TRBV27,TRBD1,14,TGTGCCAGCAGTTACCGGACAGGGGGGGATACGCAGTATTTT,CASSYRTGGDTQYF
TRBJ2-5,few,TRBV7-8,TRBD2,18,TGTGCCAGCAGCTTGAAGGGACTAGCGGGGGGTTACCAAGAGACCCAGTACTTC,CASSLKGLAGGYQETQYF
TRBJ2-7,many,TRBV14,-,17,TGTGCCAGCAGCCAAGGACGAGGCAGCCGAAACTCCTACGAGCAGTACTTC,CASSQGRGSRNSYEQYF
TRBJ2-5,-,TRBV6-6,-,14,TGTGCCAGCAGTTCCGCAGGAGCAGAAGAGACCCAGTACTTC,CASSSAGAEETQYF
TRBJ2-1,-,TRBV20-1,-,10,TGCAGTGCTAGCGGGGGTTTGCAGTTCTTC,CSASGGLQFF
TRBJ2-7,-,TRBV6-5,TRBD1,14,TGTGCCAGCAGCCAGACAGGGGGCTCCTACGAGCAGTACTTC,CASSQTGGSYEQYF
TRBJ1-6,few,TRBV7-2,TRBD1,16,TGTGCCAGCAGCTTTGGGACAGGGGGGATGAATTCACCCCTCCACTTT,CASSFGTGGMNSPLHF
TRBJ2-5,-,TRBV27,TRBD1,16,TGTGCCAGCAGTTTCTCGGAACAGGGGGCGGGTGAGACCCAGTACTTC,CASSFSEQGAGETQYF
TRBJ2-3,-,TRBV12-5,-,13,TGTGCTAGTGGTTTGACCACCGTTGATACGCAGTATTTT,CASGLTTVDTQYF
TRBJ2-1,few,TRBV11-2,-,14,TGTGCCAGCAGCGGAGGGACTGGGAACAATGAGCAGTTCTTC,CASSGGTGNNEQFF
TRBJ1-5,-,TRBV7-2,-,13,TGTGCCAGCAGCCGTGACAGTCATCAGCCCCAGCATTTT,CASSRDSHQPQHF
TRBJ1-2,few,TRBV19,TRBD1,15,TGTGCCAGTAGTATCCCAAACAGGGGAAAGGATGGCTACACCTTC,CASSIPNRGKDGYTF
TRBJ2-7,-,TRBV7-6,-,15,TGTGCCAGCAGCTTAGCCGAGACATATACTTACGAGCAGTACTTC,CASSLAETYTYEQYF
TRBJ2-5,-,TRBV19,-,12,TGTGCCAGTAGTAGCCTACAAGAGACCCAGTACTTC,CASSSLQETQYF
TRBJ2-1,few,TRBV4-3,TRBD2,14,TGCGCCAGCAGCCAACCCGGGACTAGCCATGAGCAGTTCTTC,CASSQPGTSHEQFF
TRBJ1-6,few,TRBV27,-,16,TGTGCCAGCACGGGAAGGGTGCTCTCCTATAATTCACCCCTCCACTTT,CASTGRVLSYNSPLHF
TRBJ1-6,-,TRBV10-3,-,15,TGTGCCATCAGTGAGGGCCGGGATCTTAATTCACCCCTCCACTTT,CAISEGRDLNSPLHF
TRBJ2-2,-,TRBV14,-,15,TGTGCCAGCAGCACCCGGACAGTGAACACCGGGGAGCTGTTTTTT,CASSTRTVNTGELFF
TRBJ1-6,-,TRBV2,-,13,TGTGCCAGCAGTGACCGGCATAATTCACCCCTCCACTTT,CASSDRHNSPLHF
TRBJ2-3,-,TRBV7-2,-,17,TGTGCCAGCAGCTCCATAACTTGGACCCGTCAGCGAGATACGCAGTATTTT,CASSSITWTRQRDTQYF
TRBJ2-7,-,TRBV7-9,TRBD1,14,TGTGCCAGCAGCCCGGACAGGGTAGGCTACGAGCAGTACTTC,CASSPDRVGYEQYF
TRBJ1-2,few,TRBV5-1,-,13,TGCGCCAGCGGACGGACAGAGAACTATGGCTACACCTTC,CASGRTENYGYTF
TRBJ1-2,few,TRBV5-4,-,14,TGTGCCAGCAGCCCAGGAGGCAGGAATTATGGCTACACCTTC,CASSPGGRNYGYTF
TRBJ1-2,few,TRBV5-5,-,13,TGTGCCAGCAGCTTGTCTACGGTCTATGGCTACACCTTC,CASSLSTVYGYTF
TRBJ1-2,-,TRBV9,-,14,TGTGCCAGCAGCGTCGACGGGACAAACTATGGCTACACCTTC,CASSVDGTNYGYTF
TRBJ2-5,-,TRBV5-6,-,15,TGTGCCAGCAGCTTGAACCGGGACGGGGCTTCGACCCAGTACTTC,CASSLNRDGASTQYF
TRBJ2-5,few,TRBV30,-,14,TGTGCCTGGAGTTCGTCGAGCCGGTCGGAGACCCAGTACTTC,CAWSSSSRSETQYF
TRBJ2-3,-,TRBV4-3,-,13,TGCGCCAGCAGCCAAGGGGACACAGATACGCAGTATTTT,CASSQGDTDTQYF
TRBJ2-5,-,TRBV4-2,TRBD2,15,TGTGCCAGCAGTACTAGCGGGGGGTACCAAGAGACCCAGTACTTC,CASSTSGGYQETQYF
TRBJ1-2,-,TRBV27,-,17,TGTGCCAGCAGTTTATCACAGGGCGCGGTAGCTAACTATGGCTACACCTTC,CASSLSQGAVANYGYTF
TRBJ1-2,few,TRBV9,-,15,TGTGCCAGCAGCGTTGGGGAAGGAGCCCTCTATGGCTACACCTTC,CASSVGEGALYGYTF
TRBJ2-5,-,TRBV9,-,13,TGTGCCAGCAGCGCCTCCCCTCAAGAGACCCAGTACTTC,CASSASPQETQYF
TRBJ2-7,few,TRBV7-2,-,14,TGTGCCAGCAGCTCCCCGACGGTTTCGGGCGAGCAGTACTTC,CASSSPTVSGEQYF
TRBJ2-6,-,TRBV14,-,15,TGTGCCAGCAGCCAATTAGACTCTGGGGCCAACGTCCTGACTTTC,CASSQLDSGANVLTF
TRBJ2-7,-,TRBV4-2,-,15,TGTGCCAGCAGCCCGGGACAGCGGGCCCCCGCCGAGCAGTACTTC,CASSPGQRAPAEQYF
TRBJ1-5,few,TRBV25-1,-,13,TGTGCCAGCAGCCCCAGGACAGATCAGCCCCAGCATTTT,CASSPRTDQPQHF
TRBJ1-2,few,TRBV5-4,TRBD1,15,TGTGCCAGCAGCTTCGGGACAGGGTACGACTATGGCTACACCTTC,CASSFGTGYDYGYTF
TRBJ2-1,few,TRBV5-4,TRBD2,15,TGTGCCAGCAGCAGGACTAGCGACAATTACAATGAGCAGTTCTTC,CASSRTSDNYNEQFF
TRBJ2-1,-,TRBV7-2,-,15,TGTGCCAGCAGCTTAAGGCAGAGATCCTACAATGAGCAGTTCTTC,CASSLRQRSYNEQFF
TRBJ2-7,-,TRBV4-2,TRBD1,14,TGTGCCAGCAGCCAAGGGACAGGGTTTTACGAGCAGTACTTC,CASSQGTGFYEQYF
TRBJ2-3,-,TRBV6-6,-,13,TGTGCCAGCAGGCCCGAGGGGACAGATACGCAGTATTTT,CASRPEGTDTQYF
TRBJ2-7,few,TRBV29-1,-,12,TGCAGCGTTGAAGATGGTCTTTACGAGCAGTACTTC,CSVEDGLYEQYF
TRBJ2-7,few,TRBV7-2,-,15,TGTGCCAGCAGCTTACCTGGGACGGCTACCTACGAGCAGTACTTC,CASSLPGTATYEQYF